One sample yielded the 24 T cell receptor beta chains listed below, sequenced in a study of cytomegalovirus exposure and HLA in healthy donors. The primer mix had 60 Vbeta and 13 Jbeta primers. The method was immunoSEQ multiplex PCR; TCRdb's version includes in-frame clones alone and lacks a portion of them. The sample includes 150,000 to 200,000 clones, roughly four fifths of them seen just once. Sequenced input: PBMCs. These receptors were collected from a woman aged 50 to 60 in good health and CMV-seronegative.

V and J are TRBV5-4 and TRBJ1-3; TRBD1 agrees at 7 bases. The length of the CDR3 is 14 residues. Germline trimming cut 5 bases from V and 8 bases from J; bases unmatched to any gene: 10. Germline V gene data show CDR1 as SGHNT and CDR2 as YYREEE (reference sequence). The CDR3 spells CASSPQGNRDTIYF. CDR3 in DNA: TGTGCCAGCAGTCCACAGGGGAACCGGGACACCATATATTTT.

The rearrangement uses TRBV5-4 and TRBJ2-7, with 11 bases that match TRBD1. With 5 bases clipped from V and 5 bases from J, the junction kept 9 bases outside the gene matches. The CDR3 has 15 residues. Germline V gives CDR1 SGHNT, CDR2 YYREEE (reference sequence). This CDR3 is CASRGGDRGTHEQYF. The CDR3 DNA sequence: TGTGCCAGCAGAGGGGGGGACAGGGGGACCCACGAGCAGTACTTC.

Of note for this clone: An end of the junction does not agree with germline; a read error may underlie this. V and J are TRBV7-9 and TRBJ1-1; no firm D call. The germline V gene encodes CDR1 SEHNR and CDR2 FQNEAQ (reference sequence). This CDR3 has 12 amino acids. CDR3 protein: CSSSFQKTGAFF. In nucleotides, the CDR3 is TGTTCCAGCAGCTTCCAAAAGACGGGAGCTTTCTTT.

Comments on this clone: This sample includes further DNA sequences coding for the same CDR3. The rearrangement joins TRBV7-2 to TRBJ2-3; 7 bases align to TRBD2. Per germline, CDR1 SGHTA and CDR2 FQGNSA. The CDR3 loop spans 14 amino acids. V gave up 3 bases and J gave up 0 bases; unmatched junction bases: 0. The CDR3 DNA reads TGTGCCAGCAGCTTCGGGGGGAGCACAGATACGCAGTATTTT. Translating it yields CASSFGGSTDTQYF.

This clone was seen a handful of times. The chain combines TRBV25-1 with TRBJ1-1; D not certain. V was trimmed by 4 bases and J by 1 base, leaving 7 bases between them. This CDR3 is built from 13 residues. Germline V gives CDR1 MGHDK, CDR2 SYGVNS. The CDR3 reads CASSGLRNTEAFF. Here the CDR3 DNA reads TGTGCCAGCAGTGGTTTGCGGAACACTGAAGCTTTCTTT.

The chain links TRBV2 to TRBJ1-2; D remains ambiguous. This CDR3 has 13 residues. V was clipped by 4 bases and J by 7 bases, with 13 bases between them. Germline V gives CDR1 SNHLY, CDR2 FYNNEI. The CDR3 region has the DNA TGTGCCAGCAGTGTCAAACAGAAACGTGGCTACACCTTC. Its protein is CASSVKQKRGYTF.

This clone was detected a few times. This chain links TRBV19 with TRBJ2-3; 8 positions agree with TRBD2. The germline gives CDR1 LNHDA, CDR2 SQIVND (reference sequence). V dropped 5 bases and J dropped 3; count of bases not matched to a gene: 10. This CDR3 has 16 amino acids. The DNA for the CDR3 is TGTGCCAGTAGTCGGAGGGCGGGGGGCCTGACAGATACGCAGTATTTT. Encoded protein: CASSRRAGGLTDTQYF.

The chain uses TRBV27 and TRBJ1-4; 7 positions agree with TRBD1. V gave up 5 bases and J gave up 0 bases; unmatched junction bases: 12. This CDR3 has 18 residues. The germline gives CDR1 MNHEY, CDR2 SMNVEV (reference sequence). As DNA, the CDR3 is TGTGCCAGCAGTGTCTACAGGGGCCACCTAACAACTAATGAAAAACTGTTTTTT. Amino acids: CASSVYRGHLTTNEKLFF. Full variable domain (missing parts from reference TRBV27 and TRBJ1-4): EAQVTQNPRYLITVTGKKLTVTCSQNMNHEYMSWYRQDPGLGLRQIYYSMNVEVTDKGDVPEGYKVSRKEKRNFPLILESPSPNQTSLYFCASSVYRGHLTTNEKLFFGSGTQLSVL.

The V call is TRBV5-4, the J call TRBJ2-5; D possibly corresponds to TRBD2 (6 bases). The CDR3 runs 16 residues. Germline-derived CDR1 and CDR2 are SGHNT and YYREEE (reference sequence). V was pared by 0 bases and J by 4 bases, with 16 bases between. Here the CDR3 reads CASSLAGEFQRETQYF. In DNA, the CDR3 is TGTGCCAGCAGCTTGGCGGGGGAGTTTCAGCGAGAGACCCAGTACTTC.

The V gene is TRBV30, the J gene TRBJ1-1, with unresolved D. The CDR3 runs 15 residues. Trimming removed 0 bases at V and 3 bases at J, with 14 bases between. In germline, CDR1 is GTSNPN, CDR2 SVGIG (reference sequence). DNA for the CDR3: TGTGCCTGGAGTGTACGCCAGGAAAGGTACACTGAAGCTTTCTTT. Translating it yields CAWSVRQERYTEAFF.

This sequence joins TRBV4-2 and TRBJ1-4; unclear D gene. Germline CDR1 reads LGHNA; CDR2 reads YNFKEQ. There are 14 residues in the CDR3. The ends were cut back, 1 base at V and 4 bases at J, with 7 bases in the middle. CDR3 in DNA: TGTGCCAGCAGCCAAGTGCAGGTTAATGAAAAACTGTTTTTT. It translates to CASSQVQVNEKLFF.

The chain carries TRBV15 and TRBJ2-2, with TRBD1 identical over 12 bases. Trimming cost V 3 bases and J 7 bases; bases outside gene matches: 6. CDR1 is LNHNV, CDR2 YYDKDF, per germline (reference sequence). This CDR3 has 16 amino acids. The CDR3 DNA sequence: TGTGCCACCAGCAGCCGGGACAGGGGGCCGGTCGGGGAGCTGTTTTTT. Translated, it gives CATSSRDRGPVGELFF.

V and J are TRBV11-1 and TRBJ1-1; D remains ambiguous. The germline CDR1 and CDR2 sequences are SGHAT and FQDESV (reference sequence). Trimming cost V 3 bases and J 3 bases, with 5 bases left between them. The CDR3 is made up of 12 amino acids. CDR3 DNA: TGTGCCAGCAGCTTTGCGGACACTGAAGCTTTCTTT. Translating it yields CASSFADTEAFF.

The chain couples TRBV27 to TRBJ2-6, with no clear D. CDR3 size: 15 residues. CDR1 MNHEY and CDR2 SMNVEV come from the germline V gene (reference sequence). The V end lost 5 bases, the J end lost 0 bases, and 8 bases lay between the germline ends. The CDR3 coding sequence is TGTGCCAGCAGTCACCTTAGCTCTGGGGCCAACGTCCTGACTTTC. Translating it yields CASSHLSSGANVLTF.

With respect to this clone: Mismatch with germline at one junction end may stem from a read error. The rearrangement uses TRBV5-4 and TRBJ2-7, with 7 positions matching TRBD2. Germline V CDR1 and CDR2: SGHNT, YYREEE (reference sequence). The CDR3 is 13 residues long. This CDR3 reads CASRVAGEYVQYF. CDR3 bases: TGTGCCAGCAGGGTCGCGGGAGAGTACGTGCAGTACTTC.

The table lists this clone with a count of one. The chain couples TRBV28 to TRBJ2-7, with 8 bases aligning to TRBD2. The V gene end was trimmed by 6 bases and the J gene end by 3 bases; junction bases not matched to a gene: 10. The CDR3 is 15 residues long. CDR1 MDHEN and CDR2 SYDVKM come from the germline V gene. The CDR3: CASRLRDAGGYEQYF. DNA for the CDR3: TGTGCCAGCAGACTAAGGGATGCGGGGGGCTACGAGCAGTACTTC.

This clone was counted between two and nine times. This chain uses TRBV6-4 with TRBJ2-7; a weak D match, TRBD2 (5 bases). This CDR3 region has 13 residues. Germline-derived CDR1 and CDR2 are MRHNA and SNTAGT. Between the trimmed V and J ends, which lost 5 bases and 6 bases, there was a span of 14 bases. CDR3 amino acids: CASSQDGVGEQYF. CDR3 coding DNA: TGTGCCAGCAGTCAAGACGGGGTCGGCGAGCAGTACTTC.

The V gene is TRBV27, the J gene TRBJ2-7; 7 bases agree with TRBD1. The germline gives CDR1 MNHEY, CDR2 SMNVEV (reference sequence). The CDR3 runs 17 residues. The junction had 10 bases not matched to a gene; V was cut back by 0 bases and J by 2 bases. The CDR3 is CASSLSGTAPWAYEQYF. The CDR3 coding sequence is TGTGCCAGCAGTTTATCTGGGACAGCGCCTTGGGCCTACGAGCAGTACTTC.

The chain recombines TRBV7-3 with TRBJ1-3; no clear D gene. Trimming shortened V by 7 bases and J by 6 bases, and 37 bases separated the two germline ends. Per germline, CDR1 SGHTA and CDR2 FQGTGA. The CDR3 runs 21 residues. The CDR3 region is CASILAGRPPNCHAALNTIYF. CDR3 in DNA: TGTGCCAGCATTCTAGCGGGCCGACCTCCTAATTGTCACGCGGCACTAAACACCATATATTTT.

The chain combines TRBV19 with TRBJ2-3; possible D gene TRBD2, 5 bases. Germline values: CDR1 LNHDA, CDR2 SQIVND (reference sequence). V was clipped by 3 bases and J by 1 base, with 11 bases between them. The length of the CDR3 is 15 residues. The DNA for the CDR3 is TGTGCCAGTAGTATTAGCGCCCGACGCACAGATACGCAGTATTTT. Its translation is CASSISARRTDTQYF.

This chain connects TRBV18 to TRBJ2-1; 10 bases are shared with TRBD2. Germline CDR1 KGHSH, CDR2 LQKENI. The CDR3 has 16 amino acids. V trimming: 3 bases; J trimming: 4 bases; junction bases outside the gene matches: 6. The CDR3 reads CASSPGAGGRYNEQFF. DNA of the CDR3: TGTGCCAGCTCACCGGGAGCGGGGGGGCGGTACAATGAGCAGTTCTTC. The whole variable domain, filled in from reference TRBV18 and TRBJ2-1, reads NAGVMQNPRHLVRRRGQEARLRCSPMKGHSHVYWYRQLPEEGLKFMVYLQKENIIDESGMPKERFSAEFPKEGPSILRIQQVVRGDSAAYFCASSPGAGGRYNEQFFGPGTRLTVL.

In this sample, this clone turned up once. The gene calls are TRBV5-1 and TRBJ1-2; 9 bases are shared with TRBD1. The V gene's germline CDR1 is SGHRS and CDR2 YFSETQ. CDR3 length: 13 residues. V gave up 7 bases and J gave up 8 bases; unmatched junction bases: 9. CDR3 sequence reads: CASRWDREGGYTF. The DNA for the CDR3 is TGCGCCAGCCGTTGGGACAGGGAAGGAGGCTACACCTTC.

Of note for this clone: Its ends do not fully match the called genes, so a read error is possible. The chain joins TRBV7-2 to TRBJ2-3, with D uncertain. This CDR3 is built from 12 residues. Per germline, CDR1 SGHTA and CDR2 FQGNSA. CDR3 nucleotides: TGTGTCAGCAGCCCCCGAGAAAATACGCAGTATTTT. Protein: CVSSPRENTQYF.

This rearrangement joins TRBV18 to TRBJ2-2, with 8 bases that match TRBD2. After removal of 7 bases from V and 3 bases from J, the junction contained 4 bases not matched to a gene. The length of the CDR3 is 14 residues. CDR1 KGHSH and CDR2 LQKENI come from the germline V gene. The CDR3 sequence: CASYPGGDTGELFF. The CDR3 nucleotides are TGTGCCAGCTACCCGGGGGGGGACACCGGGGAGCTGTTTTTT.